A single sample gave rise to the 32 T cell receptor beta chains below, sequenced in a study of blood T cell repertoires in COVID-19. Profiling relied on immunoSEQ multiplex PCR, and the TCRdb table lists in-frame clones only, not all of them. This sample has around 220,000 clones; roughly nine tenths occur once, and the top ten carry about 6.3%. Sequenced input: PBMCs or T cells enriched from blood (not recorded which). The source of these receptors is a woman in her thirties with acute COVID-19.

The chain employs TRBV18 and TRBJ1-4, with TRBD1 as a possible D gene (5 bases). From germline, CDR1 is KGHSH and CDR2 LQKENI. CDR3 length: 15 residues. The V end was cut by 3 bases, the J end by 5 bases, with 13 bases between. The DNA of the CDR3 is TGTGCCAGCTCACCGTCTGCAGGGAAGAATGAAAAACTGTTTTTT. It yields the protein CASSPSAGKNEKLFF.

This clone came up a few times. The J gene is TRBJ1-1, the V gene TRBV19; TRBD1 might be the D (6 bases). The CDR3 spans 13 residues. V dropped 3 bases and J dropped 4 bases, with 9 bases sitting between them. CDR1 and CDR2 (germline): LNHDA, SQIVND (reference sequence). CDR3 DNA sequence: TGTGCCAGTAGTATTCAGGGGACCACTGAAGCTTTCTTT. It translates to CASSIQGTTEAFF.

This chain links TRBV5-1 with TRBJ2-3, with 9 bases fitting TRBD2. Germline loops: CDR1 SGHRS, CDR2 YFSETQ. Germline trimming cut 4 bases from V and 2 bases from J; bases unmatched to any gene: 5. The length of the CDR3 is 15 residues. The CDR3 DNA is TGCGCCAGCAGCATTAGCGGGGGAGACACAGATACGCAGTATTTT. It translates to CASSISGGDTDTQYF.

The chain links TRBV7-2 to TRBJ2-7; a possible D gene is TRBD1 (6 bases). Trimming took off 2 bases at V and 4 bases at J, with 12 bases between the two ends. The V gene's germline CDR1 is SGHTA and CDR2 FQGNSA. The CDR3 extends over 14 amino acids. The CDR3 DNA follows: TGTGCCAGCAGCTTACAACAGGGTCTGTACGAGCAGTACTTC. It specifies CASSLQQGLYEQYF.

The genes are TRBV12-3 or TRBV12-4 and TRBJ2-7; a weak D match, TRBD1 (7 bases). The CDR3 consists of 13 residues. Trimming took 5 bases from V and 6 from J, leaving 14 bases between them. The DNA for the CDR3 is TGTGCCAGCAGTGTATACAGGGGAGGCGAGCAGTACTTC. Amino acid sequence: CASSVYRGGEQYF.

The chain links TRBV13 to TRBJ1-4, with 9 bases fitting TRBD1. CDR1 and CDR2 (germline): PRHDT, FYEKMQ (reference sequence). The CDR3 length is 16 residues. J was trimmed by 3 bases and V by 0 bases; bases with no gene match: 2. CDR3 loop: CASSLGQGASNEKLFF. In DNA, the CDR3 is TGTGCCAGCAGCTTAGGACAGGGGGCGTCTAATGAAAAACTGTTTTTT.

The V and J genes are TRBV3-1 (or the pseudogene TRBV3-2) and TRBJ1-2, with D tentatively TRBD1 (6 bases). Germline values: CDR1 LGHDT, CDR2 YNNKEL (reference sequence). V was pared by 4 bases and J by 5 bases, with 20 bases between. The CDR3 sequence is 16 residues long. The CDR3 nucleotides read TGTGCCAGCAGCCTCAAGTCAAACAGGGAAGGGTATGGCTACACCTTC. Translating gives CASSLKSNREGYGYTF.

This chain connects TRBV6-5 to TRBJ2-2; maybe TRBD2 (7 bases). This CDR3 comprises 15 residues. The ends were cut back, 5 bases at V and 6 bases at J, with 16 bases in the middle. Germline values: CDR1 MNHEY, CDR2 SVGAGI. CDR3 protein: CASSNQGGASGELFF. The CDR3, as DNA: TGTGCCAGCAGTAACCAAGGGGGGGCGTCCGGGGAGCTGTTTTTT.

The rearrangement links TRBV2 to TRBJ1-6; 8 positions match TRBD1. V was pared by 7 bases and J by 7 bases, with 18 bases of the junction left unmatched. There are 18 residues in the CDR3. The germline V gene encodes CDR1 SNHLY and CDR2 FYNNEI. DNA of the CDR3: TGTGCCAGCATGCTAGGGCCCGAGCTTGGACAGGGAAATTCACCCCTCCACTTT. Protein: CASMLGPELGQGNSPLHF.

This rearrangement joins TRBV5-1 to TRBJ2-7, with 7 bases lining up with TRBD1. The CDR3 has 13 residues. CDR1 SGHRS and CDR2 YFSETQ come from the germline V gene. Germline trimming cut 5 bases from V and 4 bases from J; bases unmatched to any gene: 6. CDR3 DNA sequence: TGCGCCAGCAGTTCCGGGACAGAGTACGAGCAGTACTTC. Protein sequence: CASSSGTEYEQYF.

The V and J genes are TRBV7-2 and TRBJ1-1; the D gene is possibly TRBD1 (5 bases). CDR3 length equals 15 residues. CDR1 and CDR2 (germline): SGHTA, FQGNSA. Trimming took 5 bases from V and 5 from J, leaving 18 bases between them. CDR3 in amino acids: CASSIPGVRGTEAFF. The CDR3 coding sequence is TGTGCCAGCAGCATACCCGGCGTGCGGGGGACTGAAGCTTTCTTT.

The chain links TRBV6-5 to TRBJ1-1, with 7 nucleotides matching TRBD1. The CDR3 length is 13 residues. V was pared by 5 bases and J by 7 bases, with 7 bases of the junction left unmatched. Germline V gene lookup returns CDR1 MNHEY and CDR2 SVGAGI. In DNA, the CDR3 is TGTGCCAGCAGTAGGAGAACAGGGGTTGAAGCTTTCTTT. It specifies CASSRRTGVEAFF.

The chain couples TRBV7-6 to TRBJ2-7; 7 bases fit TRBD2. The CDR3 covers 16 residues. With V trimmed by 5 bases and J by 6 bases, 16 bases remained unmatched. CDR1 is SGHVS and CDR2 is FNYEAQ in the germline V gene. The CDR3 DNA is TGTGCCAGCAGCCCCGAGCGGGGCGCCACCCCTGGCGAGCAGTACTTC. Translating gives CASSPERGATPGEQYF.

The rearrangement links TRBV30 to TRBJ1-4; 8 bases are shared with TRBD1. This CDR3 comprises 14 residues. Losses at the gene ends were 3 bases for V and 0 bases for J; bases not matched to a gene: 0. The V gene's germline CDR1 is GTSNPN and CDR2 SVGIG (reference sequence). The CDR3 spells CAWRGQATNEKLFF. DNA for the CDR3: TGTGCCTGGAGGGGACAGGCAACTAATGAAAAACTGTTTTTT.

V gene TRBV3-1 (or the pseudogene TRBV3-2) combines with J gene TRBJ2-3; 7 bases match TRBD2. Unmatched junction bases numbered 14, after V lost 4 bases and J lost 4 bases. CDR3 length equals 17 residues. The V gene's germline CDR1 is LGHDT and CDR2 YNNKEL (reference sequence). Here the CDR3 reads CASSLLVGGRASDTQYF. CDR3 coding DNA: TGTGCCAGCAGCCTCTTGGTAGGTGGGAGGGCCTCAGATACGCAGTATTTT.

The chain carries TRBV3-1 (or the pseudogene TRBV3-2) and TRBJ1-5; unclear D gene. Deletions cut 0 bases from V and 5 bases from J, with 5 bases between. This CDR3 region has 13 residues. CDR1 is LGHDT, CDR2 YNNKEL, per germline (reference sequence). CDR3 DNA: TGTGCCAGCAGCCAAGACGACTATCAGCCCCAGCATTTT. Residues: CASSQDDYQPQHF.

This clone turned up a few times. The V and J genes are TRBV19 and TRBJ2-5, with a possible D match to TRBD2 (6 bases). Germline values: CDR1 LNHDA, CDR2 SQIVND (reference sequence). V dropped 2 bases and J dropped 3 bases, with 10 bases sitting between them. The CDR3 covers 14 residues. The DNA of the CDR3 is TGTGCCAGTAGTATACTGGGACTGGAAGAGACCCAGTACTTC. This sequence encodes CASSILGLEETQYF.

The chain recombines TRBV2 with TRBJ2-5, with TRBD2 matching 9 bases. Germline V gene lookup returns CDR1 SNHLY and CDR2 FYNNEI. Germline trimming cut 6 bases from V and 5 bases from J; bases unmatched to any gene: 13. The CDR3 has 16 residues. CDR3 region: CASRSLRASGTETQYF. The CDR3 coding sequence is TGTGCCAGCAGGTCACTCCGAGCTAGCGGGACGGAGACCCAGTACTTC.

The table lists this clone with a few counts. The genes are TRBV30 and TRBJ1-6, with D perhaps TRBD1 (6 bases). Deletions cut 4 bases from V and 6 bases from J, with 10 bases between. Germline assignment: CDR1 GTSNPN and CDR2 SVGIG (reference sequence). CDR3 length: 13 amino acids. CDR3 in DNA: TGTGCCTGGAACACAGGGAGTAATTCACCCCTCCACTTT. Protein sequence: CAWNTGSNSPLHF.

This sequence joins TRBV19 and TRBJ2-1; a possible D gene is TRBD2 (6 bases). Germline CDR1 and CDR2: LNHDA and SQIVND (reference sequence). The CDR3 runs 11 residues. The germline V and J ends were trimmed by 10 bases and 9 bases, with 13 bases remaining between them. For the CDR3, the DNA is TGTGCCACTAAGTGGGGAGGTGAGCAGTTCTTC. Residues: CATKWGGEQFF.

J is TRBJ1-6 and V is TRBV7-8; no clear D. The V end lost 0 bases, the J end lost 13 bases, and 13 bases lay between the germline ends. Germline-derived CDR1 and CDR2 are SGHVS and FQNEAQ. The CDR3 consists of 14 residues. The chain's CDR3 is CASSLAPAGGPLHF. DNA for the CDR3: TGTGCCAGCAGCTTAGCGCCAGCCGGAGGGCCCCTCCACTTT.

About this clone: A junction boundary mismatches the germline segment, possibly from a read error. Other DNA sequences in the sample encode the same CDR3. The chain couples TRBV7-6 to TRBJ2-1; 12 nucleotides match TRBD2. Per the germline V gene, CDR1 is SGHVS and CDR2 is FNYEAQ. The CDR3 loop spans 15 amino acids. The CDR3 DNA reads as TGTGCTAGCAGCCCAACTAGCGGGAGGAAGAATGAGCAGTTCTTC. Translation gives CASSPTSGRKNEQFF. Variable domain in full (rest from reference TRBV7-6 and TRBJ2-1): GAGVSQSPRYKVTKRGQDVALRCDPISGHVSLYWYRQALGQGPEFLTYFNYEAQQDKSGLPNDRFSAERPEGSISTLTIQRTEQRDSAMYRCASSPTSGRKNEQFFGPGTRLTVL.

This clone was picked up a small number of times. CDR3 region: CASSMAGLAGASNEQFF. The CDR3 DNA sequence: TGTGCCAGTAGTATGGCTGGGCTAGCGGGAGCTAGTAATGAGCAGTTCTTC. This chain joins TRBV19 and TRBJ2-1, with 10 bases matching TRBD2. The CDR3 spans 17 residues. J lost 7 bases, V lost 3 bases, and 12 bases had no gene match. Germline-derived CDR1 and CDR2 are LNHDA and SQIVND (reference sequence).

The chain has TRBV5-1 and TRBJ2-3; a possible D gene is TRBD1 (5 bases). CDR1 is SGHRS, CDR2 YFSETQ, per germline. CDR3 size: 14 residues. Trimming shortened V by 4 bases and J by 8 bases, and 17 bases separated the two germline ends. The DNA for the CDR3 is TGCGCCAGCAGCATCCGACCCACCCAGGGTACGCAGTATTTT. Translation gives CASSIRPTQGTQYF. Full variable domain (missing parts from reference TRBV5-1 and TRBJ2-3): KAGVTQTPRYLIKTRGQQVTLSCSPISGHRSVSWYQQTPGQGLQFLFEYFSETQRNKGNFPGRFSGRQFSNSRSEMNVSTLELGDSALYLCASSIRPTQGTQYFGPGTRLTVL.

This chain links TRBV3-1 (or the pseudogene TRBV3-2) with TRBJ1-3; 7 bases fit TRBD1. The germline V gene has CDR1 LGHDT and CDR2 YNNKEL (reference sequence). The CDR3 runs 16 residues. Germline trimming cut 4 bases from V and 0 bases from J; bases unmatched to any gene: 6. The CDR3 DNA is TGTGCCAGCAGCCGCCCGACAGGGAGCTCTGGAAACACCATATATTTT. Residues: CASSRPTGSSGNTIYF.

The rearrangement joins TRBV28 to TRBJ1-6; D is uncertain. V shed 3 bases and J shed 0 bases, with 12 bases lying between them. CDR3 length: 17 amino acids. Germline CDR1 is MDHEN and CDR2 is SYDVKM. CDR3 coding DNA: TGTGCCAGCAGTTTTTCGGTCCAAAGCTCCTATAATTCACCCCTCCACTTT. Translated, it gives CASSFSVQSSYNSPLHF.

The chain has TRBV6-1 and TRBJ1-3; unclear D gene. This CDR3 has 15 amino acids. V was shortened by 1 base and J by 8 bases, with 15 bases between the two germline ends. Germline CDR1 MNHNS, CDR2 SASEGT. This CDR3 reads CASSEDGILTHTIYF. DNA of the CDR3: TGTGCCAGCAGTGAAGACGGGATCCTAACCCACACCATATATTTT.

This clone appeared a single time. The CDR3 bases are TGTGCCAGCAATGAGGGAATCTCTGGAAACACCATATATTTT. Its protein is CASNEGISGNTIYF. The chain couples TRBV28 to TRBJ1-3; D is undetermined. V gave up 7 bases and J gave up 0 bases, with 10 bases separating them. This CDR3 contains 14 residues. In germline, CDR1 is MDHEN, CDR2 SYDVKM.

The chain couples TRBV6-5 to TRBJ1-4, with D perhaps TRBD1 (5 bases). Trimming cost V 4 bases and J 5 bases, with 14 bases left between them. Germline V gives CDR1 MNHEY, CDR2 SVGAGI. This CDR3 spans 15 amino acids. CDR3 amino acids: CASSWSGQANEKLFF. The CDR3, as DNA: TGTGCCAGCAGTTGGTCCGGACAAGCAAATGAAAAACTGTTTTTT.

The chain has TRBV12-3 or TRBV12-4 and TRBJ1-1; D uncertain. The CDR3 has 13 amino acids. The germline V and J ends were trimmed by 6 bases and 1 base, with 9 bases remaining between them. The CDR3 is CASSTTKNTEAFF. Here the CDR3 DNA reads TGTGCCAGCAGCACTACTAAGAACACTGAAGCTTTCTTT.

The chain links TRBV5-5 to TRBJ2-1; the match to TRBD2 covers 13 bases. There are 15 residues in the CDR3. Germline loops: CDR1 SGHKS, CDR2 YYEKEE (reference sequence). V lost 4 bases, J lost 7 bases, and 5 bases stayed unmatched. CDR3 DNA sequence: TGTGCCAGCAGCGGGGGACTAGCGGGGCCTAATGAGCAGTTCTTC. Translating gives CASSGGLAGPNEQFF.

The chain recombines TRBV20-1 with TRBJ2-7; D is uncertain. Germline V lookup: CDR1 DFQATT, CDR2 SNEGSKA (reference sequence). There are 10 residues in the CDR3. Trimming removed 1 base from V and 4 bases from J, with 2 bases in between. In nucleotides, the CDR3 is TGCAGTGCTAGAGCATACGAGCAGTACTTC. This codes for CSARAYEQYF.